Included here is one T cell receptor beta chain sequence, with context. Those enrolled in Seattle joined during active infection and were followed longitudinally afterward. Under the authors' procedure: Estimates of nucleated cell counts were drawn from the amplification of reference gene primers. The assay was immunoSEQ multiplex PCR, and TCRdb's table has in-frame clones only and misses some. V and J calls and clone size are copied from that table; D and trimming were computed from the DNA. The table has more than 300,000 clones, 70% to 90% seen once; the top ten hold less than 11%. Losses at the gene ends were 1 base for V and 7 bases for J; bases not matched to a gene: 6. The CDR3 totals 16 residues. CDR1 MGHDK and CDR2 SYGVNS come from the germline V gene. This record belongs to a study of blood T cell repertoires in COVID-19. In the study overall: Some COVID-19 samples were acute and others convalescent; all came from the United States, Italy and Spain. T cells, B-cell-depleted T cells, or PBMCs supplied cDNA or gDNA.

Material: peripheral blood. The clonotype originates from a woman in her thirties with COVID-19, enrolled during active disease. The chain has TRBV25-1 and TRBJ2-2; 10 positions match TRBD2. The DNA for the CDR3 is TGTGCCAGCAGTGAATGGGGAAGGACTAGCGGCGGGGAGCTGTTTTTT. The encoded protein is CASSEWGRTSGGELFF.